These T cell receptor beta chains were read from a single sample in a study of PD-1 blockade in classical Hodgkin lymphoma. TCRdb's copy holds only in-frame clones and misses some; the assay was immunoSEQ multiplex PCR. The sample carries some 100,000 clones, over 85% recorded once. The sequencing here drew on peripheral blood mononuclear cells (PBMCs), taken at baseline. These receptors originate from a human donor with classical Hodgkin lymphoma. The CDR3 runs from the conserved cysteine through the conserved F or W. A D gene is named only where the DNA matches it firmly. The size field is filled for only some rows; it gives once, few, many or a size class.

>-|TRBJ2-5|few|TRBV11-2
CASSLEGRPETQYF
TGTGCCAGCAGCTTAGAGGGCAGGCCAGAGACCCAGTACTTC
>-|TRBJ2-5|-|TRBV18
CASSPRISQYF
TGTGCCAGCTCACCACGAATTAGCCAGTACTTC
>-|TRBJ2-1|-|TRBV30
CAWSGYYNEQFF
TGTGCCTGGAGTGGTTACTACAATGAGCAGTTCTTC
>-|TRBJ2-7|-|TRBV10-3
CAITASRDRPTYEQYF
TGTGCCATCACTGCATCCCGTGACAGGCCCACCTACGAGCAGTACTTC
>-|TRBJ2-2|-|TRBV7-9
CASSLGTGELFF
TGTGCCAGCAGCTTAGGCACCGGGGAGCTGTTTTTT
>-|TRBJ2-7|-|TRBV6-5
CASSFGSQCEQYF
TGTGCCAGCAGTTTCGGCAGCCAATGCGAGCAGTACTTC
>-|TRBJ1-1|few|TRBV10-2
CASSHSQGTEAFF
TGCGCCAGCAGCCACTCCCAGGGCACTGAAGCTTTCTTT
>TRBD1|TRBJ1-1|-|TRBV5-1
CASSKDRGTEAFF
TGCGCCAGCAGCAAGGACAGGGGGACTGAAGCTTTCTTT
>-|TRBJ2-7|-|TRBV6-5
CASSYSGQPSSYEQYF
TGTGCCAGCAGTTATAGTGGACAGCCCAGCTCCTACGAGCAGTACTTC
>TRBD2|TRBJ2-6|-|TRBV30
CAWSVKAAGGGAPVGGANVLTF
TGTGCCTGGAGTGTTAAGGCGGCGGGCGGGGGGGCCCCAGTTGGTGGGGCCAACGTCCTGACTTTC
>-|TRBJ1-4|-|TRBV15
CATSREPLAVSNEKLFF
TGTGCCACCAGCAGAGAACCCCTCGCAGTTTCCAATGAAAAACTGTTTTTT
>TRBD1|TRBJ1-3|-|TRBV6-5
CASSVTGSGNTIYF
TGTGCCAGCAGCGTGACAGGGTCTGGAAACACCATATATTTT
>TRBD1|TRBJ2-7|-|TRBV11-2
CASSSGTGGYEQYF
TGTGCCAGCAGCTCCGGGACAGGGGGATACGAGCAGTACTTC
>-|TRBJ1-2|-|TRBV9
CASSVAQTLNYGYTF
TGTGCCAGCAGCGTAGCACAGACTCTTAACTATGGCTACACCTTC
>TRBD1|TRBJ1-2|-|TRBV5-1
CASSFRTGISGYTF
TGCGCCAGCAGCTTTCGGACAGGCATCTCTGGCTACACCTTC
>-|TRBJ2-5|-|TRBV19
CASSTTGPGGETQYF
TGTGCCAGTAGTACCACAGGGCCCGGGGGAGAGACCCAGTACTTC
>TRBD1|TRBJ1-2|few|TRBV29-1
CSGKTGAYGYTF
TGCAGCGGGAAAACAGGGGCCTATGGCTACACCTTC
>-|TRBJ1-3|-|TRBV5-6
CASSLLRVVSSSGNTIYF
TGTGCCAGCAGCTTGTTACGGGTTGTCAGTAGCTCTGGAAACACCATATATTTT
>TRBD1|TRBJ1-1|-|TRBV7-9
CASSSDRGLNTEAFF
TGTGCCAGCAGCTCGGACAGGGGCCTGAACACTGAAGCTTTCTTT
>-|TRBJ1-4|-|TRBV5-6
CASSLTGREGVKLFF
TGTGCCAGCAGCCTGACAGGTCGGGAGGGGGTAAAACTGTTTTTT
>TRBD2|TRBJ2-7|-|TRBV6-5
CASRGNGRASDEQYF
TGTGCCAGCAGGGGGAACGGGAGGGCCTCGGACGAGCAGTACTTC
>TRBD1|TRBJ1-1|-|TRBV19
CASSIGDRDTEAFF
TGTGCCAGTAGTATCGGGGACAGGGACACTGAAGCTTTCTTT
>TRBD1|TRBJ1-1|once|TRBV18
CASSPTQGVNTEAFF
TGTGCCAGCTCACCGACTCAGGGGGTGAACACTGAAGCTTTCTTT
>-|TRBJ2-5|-|TRBV19
CASNDMRETQYF
TGTGCCAGTAACGACATGCGAGAGACCCAGTACTTC
>TRBD2|TRBJ2-2|-|TRBV5-4
CASSLVGSGRTGELFF
TGTGCCAGCAGCTTGGTGGGTAGCGGGAGGACCGGGGAGCTGTTTTTT
>-|TRBJ2-7|-|TRBV11-2
CASSPGPNYEQYF
TGTGCCAGCAGCCCCGGACCAAACTACGAGCAGTACTTC
>TRBD2|TRBJ2-7|-|TRBV14
CASSQEAGLAGYEQYF
TGTGCCAGCAGCCAAGAGGCCGGACTAGCGGGCTACGAGCAGTACTTC
>-|TRBJ2-2|once|TRBV7-9
CASSVVRDPSGELFF
TGTGCCAGCAGCGTAGTCCGGGACCCATCCGGGGAGCTGTTTTTT
>-|TRBJ2-7|-|TRBV28
CASLRGYEQYF
TGTGCCAGCCTACGGGGCTACGAGCAGTACTTC